Listed here is a single T cell receptor beta chain. The antigen this receptor binds is unknown. The gene nomenclature and germline references here are murine. Read sequence stops 1 residue before the CDR3 end, and the germline J gene provides the missing end. Explained via the paper, the time point label denotes: mouse harvest day 14 after allogeneic transplant. Mouse grafts combined 10^7 T-cell-depleted bone marrow cells with 10^6 splenic CD5+ T cells, given via tail vein injection. Mouse GVHD was modeled in a major MHC-mismatch B6 (H2b) into BALB/c (H2d) model, with tissues profiled at day 7 or 14. Mouse tissues and retro-orbital blood were harvested on day 7 or 14 post-transplant using separate sterile tools per animal; livers were flushed beforehand. Before genomic DNA isolation with the DNeasy Blood & Tissue Kit, mouse tissues were minced with razor blades in buffered saline. Libraries were constructed by the immunoSEQ multiplex PCR assay. Adaptive Biotechnologies performed the TCRbeta CDR3 sequencing at survey depth and reported CDR3 sequences, V/J genes, productive frequency and template counts. Amplification of TCR beta CDR3 regions started from genomic DNA instead of RNA. The paper's data handling went like this. Jensen-Shannon divergence was used to quantify pairwise repertoire overlap between tissues, with a value of 1 meaning complete divergence and a value of 0 meaning identical repertoires. Based on pairwise JSD values, tissues were grouped by single-linkage agglomerative hierarchical clustering, and the results were shown as dendrograms. GLIPH2 was applied to all patient samples using simulation_depth 1000, kmer_min_depth 3, and cdr3_length_cutoff 8, and only groups with more than two unique CDR3s were retained. In a standardized tissue-overlap score, Jaccard GLIPH-group overlap across patients was extrapolated to a standard repertoire size of 1000 clones. Associations of diversity with clinical or experimental variables used linear mixed-effect models with tissue fixed effects and individual random effects. Imported from immuneACCESS, the table was reduced by TCRdb to in-frame sequences with V and J called. These copies leave out some clones; in studies compared against another copy, an unresolved V gene accounts for under half, and the cause of the remainder is not known. The V and J calls and clone size were taken over from that table, and D and trimming were inferred from the DNA. A total of some 1,100 clones appear in this sample, 40% to 55% of them only once. The ten largest clones represent roughly 33% of the sample.

From the cysteine up to the phenylalanine, the CDR3 has a length of 12 residues. Sequencing covers 33 bases of the CDR3, shown here with the frame starting at base 1. As encoded in the germline V gene, CDR1 is NNHDY while CDR2 is SYVADS. V has 9 bases trimmed and J has 7 bases trimmed; junction bases matching no gene number 6. These data are taken from a study of tissue T cells after allogeneic stem cell transplantation (dated by TCRdb to between 2021 and 2024). Background on the whole study: TCR beta repertoires were profiled across many tissues obtained from research autopsies of patients with and without GVHD, as well as in mouse models of GVHD. The human part of the study was a prospective observational study with no blinding and no randomization.

What the study reported, not specific to this receptor: The patient cohort was small and clinically heterogeneous, and sampling depth was acknowledged as a limitation. In both patients and mice, only a limited portion of the TCR repertoire detected in tissues was captured by blood and spleen T cells. Within patients, how anatomically similar tissues were was a major factor shaping TCR repertoire composition, regardless of disease or transplant status. The study did not determine which tissue TCRs were alloreactive or antigen-specific, and some clones might have been persisting host cells. Only a few T cell clones appeared in more than one patient, yet motif-based clustering showed tissue-specific repertoire signatures that were shared between patients.

Here the chain combines TRBV13-3 and TRBJ1-4; 7 bases in the junction line up with TRBD1. This clonotype was sampled from a female BALB/c mouse given C57BL/6 T cells with graft-versus-host disease after an allogeneic hematopoietic cell transplant. The sequencing input was liver tissue. The CDR3 corresponds to CATISGGERLFF. The covered CDR3 bases are TGTGCCACCATTTCAGGGGGCGAAAGATTATTT.